This TCR beta chain was identified during a study of CD4+ T cells in melanoma. Study findings and constraints: In melanoma, neoantigen-specific CD4+ T cells reportedly differed in differentiation state. CD8+ T cell, macrophage and B cell function reportedly correlated with neoantigen-specific CD4+ T cells.

Libraries were prepared by immunoSEQ multiplex PCR; TCRdb keeps only in-frame clonotypes and omits some of them. The sample contains approximately 14,000 clones, 63% of which appear only once. This clone was detected a few times. What it binds is unknown. Germline trimming cut 9 bases from V and 0 bases from J; bases unmatched to any gene: 12. This CDR3 comprises 17 residues. Germline loops: CDR1 MGHRA, CDR2 YSYEKL. The chain links TRBV4-1 to TRBJ2-2; 8 bases align to TRBD2. Sequenced material: cells from a culture (not recorded whether cultured in vitro). This clonotype originated in a human donor with melanoma. The CDR3 coding sequence is TGCGCCAGTACTAGAGCGGGGGACCCGTCGAACACCGGGGAGCTGTTTTTT. Translated, it gives CASTRAGDPSNTGELFF.